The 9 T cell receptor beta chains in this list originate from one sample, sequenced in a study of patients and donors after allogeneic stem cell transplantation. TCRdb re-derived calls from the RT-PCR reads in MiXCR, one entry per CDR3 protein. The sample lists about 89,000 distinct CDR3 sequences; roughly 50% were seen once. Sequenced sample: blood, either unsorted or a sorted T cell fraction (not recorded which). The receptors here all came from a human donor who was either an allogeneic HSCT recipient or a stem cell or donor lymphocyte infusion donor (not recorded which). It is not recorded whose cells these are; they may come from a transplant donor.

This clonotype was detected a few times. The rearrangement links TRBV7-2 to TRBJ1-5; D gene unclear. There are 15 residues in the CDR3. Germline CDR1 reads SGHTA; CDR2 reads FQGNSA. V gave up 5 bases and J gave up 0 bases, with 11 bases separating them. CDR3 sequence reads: CASSPGRASNQPQHF. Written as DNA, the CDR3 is TGTGCCAGCAGCCCCGGACGGGCTAGCAATCAGCCCCAGCATTTT.

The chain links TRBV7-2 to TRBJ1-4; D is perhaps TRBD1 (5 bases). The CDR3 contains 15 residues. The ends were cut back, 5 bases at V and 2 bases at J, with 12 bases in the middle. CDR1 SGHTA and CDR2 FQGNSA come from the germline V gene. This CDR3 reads CASSLGVWTNEKLFF. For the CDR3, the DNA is TGTGCCAGCAGCCTAGGGGTTTGGACTAATGAAAAACTGTTTTTT. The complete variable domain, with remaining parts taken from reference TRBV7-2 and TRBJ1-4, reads GAGVSQSPSNKVTEKGKDVELRCDPISGHTALYWYRQSLGQGLEFLIYFQGNSAPDKSGLPSDRFSAERTGGSVSTLTIQRTQQEDSAVYLCASSLGVWTNEKLFFGSGTQLSVL.

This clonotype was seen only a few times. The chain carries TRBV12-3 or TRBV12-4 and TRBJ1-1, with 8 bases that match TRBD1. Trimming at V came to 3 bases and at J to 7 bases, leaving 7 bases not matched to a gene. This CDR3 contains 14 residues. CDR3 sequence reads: CASSFLPTGGEAFF. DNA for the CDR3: TGTGCCAGCAGTTTCCTCCCCACAGGGGGTGAAGCTTTCTTT.

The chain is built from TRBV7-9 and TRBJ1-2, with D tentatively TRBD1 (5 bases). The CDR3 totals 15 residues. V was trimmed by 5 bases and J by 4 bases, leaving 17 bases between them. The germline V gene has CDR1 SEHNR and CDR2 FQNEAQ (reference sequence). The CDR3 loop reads CASSTFGGRSYGYTF. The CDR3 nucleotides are TGTGCCAGCAGCACCTTCGGGGGAAGGAGCTATGGCTACACCTTC.

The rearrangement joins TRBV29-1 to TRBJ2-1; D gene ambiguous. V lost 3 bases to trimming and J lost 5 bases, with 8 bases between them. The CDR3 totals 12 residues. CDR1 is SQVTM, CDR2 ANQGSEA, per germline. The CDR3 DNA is TGCAGCGTTGATGGCCATCACAATGAGCAGTTCTTC. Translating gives CSVDGHHNEQFF.

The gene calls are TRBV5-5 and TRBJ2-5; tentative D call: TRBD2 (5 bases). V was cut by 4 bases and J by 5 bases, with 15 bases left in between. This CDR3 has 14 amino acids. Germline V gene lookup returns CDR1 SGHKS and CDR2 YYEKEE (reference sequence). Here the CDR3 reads CASSRGAPSETQYF. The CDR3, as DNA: TGTGCCAGCAGCCGGGGAGCCCCCAGTGAGACCCAGTACTTC. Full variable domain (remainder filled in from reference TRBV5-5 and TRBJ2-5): DAGVTQSPTHLIKTRGQQVTLRCSPISGHKSVSWYQQVLGQGPQFIFQYYEKEERGRGNFPDRFSARQFPNYSSELNVNALLLGDSALYLCASSRGAPSETQYFGPGTRLLVL.

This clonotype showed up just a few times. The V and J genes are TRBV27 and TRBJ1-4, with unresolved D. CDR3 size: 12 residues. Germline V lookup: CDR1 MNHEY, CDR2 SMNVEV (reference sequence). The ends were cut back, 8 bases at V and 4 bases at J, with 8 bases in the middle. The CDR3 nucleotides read TGTGCCAGCCGGTGGGGTAATGAAAAACTGTTTTTT. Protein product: CASRWGNEKLFF.

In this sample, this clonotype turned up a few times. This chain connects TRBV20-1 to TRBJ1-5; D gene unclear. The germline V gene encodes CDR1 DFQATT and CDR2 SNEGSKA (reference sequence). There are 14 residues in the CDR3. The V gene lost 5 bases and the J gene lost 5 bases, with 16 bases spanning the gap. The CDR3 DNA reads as TGCAGTGCTGAATCCCAGATACTAGATCAGCCCCAGCATTTT. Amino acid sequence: CSAESQILDQPQHF.

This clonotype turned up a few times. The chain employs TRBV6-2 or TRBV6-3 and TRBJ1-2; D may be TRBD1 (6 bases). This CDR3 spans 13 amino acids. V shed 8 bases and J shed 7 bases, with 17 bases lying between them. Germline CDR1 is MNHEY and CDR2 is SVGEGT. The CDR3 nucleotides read TGTGCCAGCTTGACGGGACAATATACTGGCTACACCTTC. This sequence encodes CASLTGQYTGYTF.